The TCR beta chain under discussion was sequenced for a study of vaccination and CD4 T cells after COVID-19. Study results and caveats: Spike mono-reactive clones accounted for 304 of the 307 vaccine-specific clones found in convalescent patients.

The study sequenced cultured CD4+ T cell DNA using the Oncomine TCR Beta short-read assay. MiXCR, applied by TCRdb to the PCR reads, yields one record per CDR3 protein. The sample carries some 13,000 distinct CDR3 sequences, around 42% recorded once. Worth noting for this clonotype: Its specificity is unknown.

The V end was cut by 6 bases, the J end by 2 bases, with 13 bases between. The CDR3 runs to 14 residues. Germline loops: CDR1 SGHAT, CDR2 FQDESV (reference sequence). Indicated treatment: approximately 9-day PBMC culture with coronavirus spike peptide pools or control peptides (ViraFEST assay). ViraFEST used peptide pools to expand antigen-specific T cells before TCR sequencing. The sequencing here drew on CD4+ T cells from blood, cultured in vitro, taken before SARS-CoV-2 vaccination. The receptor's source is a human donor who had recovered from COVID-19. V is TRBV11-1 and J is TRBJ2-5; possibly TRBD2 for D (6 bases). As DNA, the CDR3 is TGTGCCAGCAGAGAGTTGGGAGGTCAAGAGACCCAGTACTTC. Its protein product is CASRELGGQETQYF.